These T cell receptor beta chains were read from a single sample in a study of cytomegalovirus exposure and HLA in healthy donors. The repertoire was sequenced with immunoSEQ multiplex PCR; TCRdb's copy has only in-frame clones and lacks some. The top ten clones hold roughly 0.96% of a sample with around 300,000 clones, roughly 87% of them seen once. Sequenced input: PBMCs. These receptors came from a young man in good health and CMV-seronegative. The CDR3 runs from the conserved cysteine through the conserved F or W. The D gene is left open where the match is weak. Expanded clones get a size class; other rows say once, few or many, or leave the size out.

D	V	J	size	length	CDR3	DNA
NA	TRBV7-9	TRBJ1-2	few	13	CASSLELGRAYTF	TGTGCCAGCAGCTTAGAGTTGGGCAGGGCCTACACCTTC
TRBD1	TRBV5-6	TRBJ1-2	NA	16	CASTSAPGQGVYGYTF	TGTGCCAGCACCTCCGCCCCGGGACAGGGAGTCTATGGCTACACCTTC
TRBD2	TRBV11-3	TRBJ2-7	NA	13	CASSSRGGGEQYF	TGTGCCAGCAGCTCACGCGGCGGGGGGGAGCAGTACTTC
NA	TRBV12-5	TRBJ1-4	once	17	CASGGPPRGSGWEKLFF	TGTGCTAGTGGTGGCCCCCCCCGGGGGAGTGGTTGGGAAAAACTGTTTTTT
TRBD2	TRBV7-2	TRBJ2-7	NA	16	CASSAGLAGGFYEQYF	TGTGCCAGCAGCGCGGGACTAGCGGGGGGTTTCTACGAGCAGTACTTC
TRBD1	TRBV19	TRBJ1-2	NA	15	CASSISQGVQYGYTF	TGTGCCAGTAGTATTTCGCAGGGGGTCCAGTATGGCTACACCTTC
NA	TRBV29-1	TRBJ1-2	NA	15	CSVDGVEGAVYGYTF	TGCAGCGTTGATGGCGTCGAGGGCGCCGTCTATGGCTACACCTTC
TRBD2	TRBV5-1	TRBJ2-1	NA	18	CASSLWGLAGADYNEQFF	TGCGCCAGCAGCTTGTGGGGACTAGCGGGGGCCGATTACAATGAGCAGTTCTTC
TRBD1	TRBV2	TRBJ1-2	NA	13	CASGQGLGYGYTF	TGTGCCAGCGGACAGGGGCTCGGCTATGGCTACACCTTC
TRBD2	TRBV5-1	TRBJ2-1	NA	15	CASSLEGLAGDYKFF	TGCGCCAGCAGCTTGGAAGGGCTAGCGGGGGACTATAAGTTCTTC
TRBD1	TRBV18	TRBJ1-6	once	15	CASSPLGQTNSPLHF	TGTGCCAGCTCACCTTTGGGACAGACTAATTCACCCCTCCACTTT
NA	TRBV7-2	TRBJ1-6	few	12	CASSLNSSPLHF	TGTGCCAGCAGCTTAAATTCGTCACCCCTCCACTTT
NA	TRBV5-6	TRBJ2-5	NA	14	CASSSSSGRETQYF	TGTGCCAGCAGCTCCTCCTCCGGGAGAGAGACCCAGTACTTC
TRBD1	TRBV6-1	TRBJ1-5	few	15	CASGMTGMINQPQHF	TGTGCCAGCGGGATGACAGGGATGATCAATCAGCCCCAGCATTTT
TRBD1	TRBV7-8	TRBJ2-7	NA	13	CASSSDPGQGQYF	TGTGCCAGCAGCTCGGACCCTGGACAGGGTCAGTACTTC
TRBD2	TRBV27	TRBJ2-7	few	15	CASRGGLATHYEQYF	TGTGCCAGCAGGGGGGGACTAGCAACACACTACGAGCAGTACTTC